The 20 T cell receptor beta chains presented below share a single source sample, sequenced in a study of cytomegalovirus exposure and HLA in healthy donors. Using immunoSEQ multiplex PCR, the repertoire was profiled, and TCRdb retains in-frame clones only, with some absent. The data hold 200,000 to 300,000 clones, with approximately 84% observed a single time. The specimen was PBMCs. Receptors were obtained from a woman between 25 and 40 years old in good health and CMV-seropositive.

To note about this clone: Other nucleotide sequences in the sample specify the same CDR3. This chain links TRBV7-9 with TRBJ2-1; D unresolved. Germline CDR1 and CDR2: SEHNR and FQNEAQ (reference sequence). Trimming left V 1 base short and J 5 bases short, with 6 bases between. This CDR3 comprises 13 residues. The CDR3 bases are TGTGCCAGCAGCTTAGGAGCAAACAATGAGCAGTTCTTC. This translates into CASSLGANNEQFF.

The CDR3 region is CASSFRGQGDTEAFF. The CDR3 DNA sequence: TGTGCCAGCAGCTTTAGGGGCCAGGGGGACACTGAAGCTTTCTTT. The V and J genes are TRBV7-9 and TRBJ1-1, with 7 bases lining up with TRBD1. V shed 3 bases and J 3 bases; nucleotides not matched to a gene: 7. Germline values: CDR1 SEHNR, CDR2 FQNEAQ (reference sequence). This CDR3 spans 15 amino acids.

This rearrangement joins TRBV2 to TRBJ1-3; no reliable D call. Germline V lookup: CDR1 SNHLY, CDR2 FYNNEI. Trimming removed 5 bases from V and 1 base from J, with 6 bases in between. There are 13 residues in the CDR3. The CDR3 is CASSTDSGNTIYF. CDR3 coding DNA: TGTGCCAGCAGTACAGATTCTGGAAACACCATATATTTT.

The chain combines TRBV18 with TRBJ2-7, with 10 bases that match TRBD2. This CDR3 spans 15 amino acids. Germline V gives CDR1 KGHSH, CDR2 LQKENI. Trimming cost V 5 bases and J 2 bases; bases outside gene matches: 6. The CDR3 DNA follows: TGTGCCAGCTCAACTGCTAGCGGGAGAGCCTACGAGCAGTACTTC. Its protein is CASSTASGRAYEQYF. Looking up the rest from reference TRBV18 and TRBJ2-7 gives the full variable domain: NAGVMQNPRHLVRRRGQEARLRCSPMKGHSHVYWYRQLPEEGLKFMVYLQKENIIDESGMPKERFSAEFPKEGPSILRIQQVVRGDSAAYFCASSTASGRAYEQYFGPGTRLTVT.

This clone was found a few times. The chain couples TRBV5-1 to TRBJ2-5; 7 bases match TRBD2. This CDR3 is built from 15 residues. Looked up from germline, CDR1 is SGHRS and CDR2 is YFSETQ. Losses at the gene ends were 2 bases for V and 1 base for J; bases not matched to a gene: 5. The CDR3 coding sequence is TGCGCCAGCAGCTTAGCGGGAACAACCCAAGAGACCCAGTACTTC. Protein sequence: CASSLAGTTQETQYF.

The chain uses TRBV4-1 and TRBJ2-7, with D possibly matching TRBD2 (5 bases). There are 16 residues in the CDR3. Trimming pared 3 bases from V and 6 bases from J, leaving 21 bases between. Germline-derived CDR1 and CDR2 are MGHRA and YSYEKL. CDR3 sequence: CASSHSIVRGLAEQYF. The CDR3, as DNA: TGCGCCAGCAGCCATTCGATAGTGAGAGGGTTGGCCGAGCAGTACTTC.

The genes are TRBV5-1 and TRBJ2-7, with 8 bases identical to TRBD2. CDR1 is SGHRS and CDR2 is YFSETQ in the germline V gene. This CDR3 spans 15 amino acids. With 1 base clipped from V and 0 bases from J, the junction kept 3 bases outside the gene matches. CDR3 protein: CASSLTSGPSYEQYF. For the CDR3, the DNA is TGCGCCAGCAGCTTGACTAGCGGCCCCTCCTACGAGCAGTACTTC. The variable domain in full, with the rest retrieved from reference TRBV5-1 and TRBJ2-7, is KAGVTQTPRYLIKTRGQQVTLSCSPISGHRSVSWYQQTPGQGLQFLFEYFSETQRNKGNFPGRFSGRQFSNSRSEMNVSTLELGDSALYLCASSLTSGPSYEQYFGPGTRLTVT.

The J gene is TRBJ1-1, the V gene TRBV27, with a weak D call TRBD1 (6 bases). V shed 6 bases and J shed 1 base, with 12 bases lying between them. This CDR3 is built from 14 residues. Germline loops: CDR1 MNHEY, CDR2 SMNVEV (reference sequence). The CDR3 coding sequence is TGTGCCAGCAGGGGGTCAGGGGAGAACACTGAAGCTTTCTTT. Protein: CASRGSGENTEAFF.

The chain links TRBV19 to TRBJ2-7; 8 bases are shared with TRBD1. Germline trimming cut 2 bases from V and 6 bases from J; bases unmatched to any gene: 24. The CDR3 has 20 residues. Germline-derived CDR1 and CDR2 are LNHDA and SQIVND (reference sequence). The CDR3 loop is CASSIRIGQGRSRSGGEQYF. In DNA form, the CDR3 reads TGTGCCAGTAGTATAAGGATCGGACAGGGCAGGTCGAGGAGTGGGGGCGAGCAGTACTTC.

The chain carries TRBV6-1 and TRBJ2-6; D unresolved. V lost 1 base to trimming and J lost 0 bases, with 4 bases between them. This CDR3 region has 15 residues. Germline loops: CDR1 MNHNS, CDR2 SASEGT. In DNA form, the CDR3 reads TGTGCCAGCAGTGAAGACAGCTCTGGGGCCAACGTCCTGACTTTC. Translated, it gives CASSEDSSGANVLTF.

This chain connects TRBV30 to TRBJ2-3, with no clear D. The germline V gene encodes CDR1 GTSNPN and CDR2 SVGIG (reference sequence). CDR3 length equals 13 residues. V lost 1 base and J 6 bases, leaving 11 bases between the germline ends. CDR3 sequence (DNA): TGTGCCTGGAGTGCTAGTGAGGCGGATACGCAGTATTTT. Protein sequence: CAWSASEADTQYF.

The DNA for the CDR3 is TGCAGTGCTAGGTCAGACTATGAGCAGTTCTTC. Translated: CSARSDYEQFF. This chain connects TRBV20-1 to TRBJ2-1, with no clear D. The CDR3 has 11 residues. V was shortened by 3 bases and J by 8 bases, with 8 bases between the two germline ends. CDR1 is DFQATT and CDR2 is SNEGSKA in the germline V gene (reference sequence).

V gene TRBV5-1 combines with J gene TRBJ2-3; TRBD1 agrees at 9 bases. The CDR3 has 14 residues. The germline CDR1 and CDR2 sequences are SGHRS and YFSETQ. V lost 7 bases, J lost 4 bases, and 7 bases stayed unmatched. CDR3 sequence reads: CASHDGQGPDTQYF. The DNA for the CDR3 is TGCGCCAGCCATGACGGACAGGGGCCAGATACGCAGTATTTT. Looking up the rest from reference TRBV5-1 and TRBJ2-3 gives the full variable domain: KAGVTQTPRYLIKTRGQQVTLSCSPISGHRSVSWYQQTPGQGLQFLFEYFSETQRNKGNFPGRFSGRQFSNSRSEMNVSTLELGDSALYLCASHDGQGPDTQYFGPGTRLTVL.

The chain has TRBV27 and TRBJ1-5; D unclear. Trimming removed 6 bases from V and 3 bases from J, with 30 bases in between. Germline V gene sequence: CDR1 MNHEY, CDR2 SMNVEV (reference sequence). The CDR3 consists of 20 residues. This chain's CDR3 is CASSLTPPGNAITDNQPQHF. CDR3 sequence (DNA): TGTGCCAGCAGCCTCACCCCCCCGGGGAACGCCATTACGGACAATCAGCCCCAGCATTTT.

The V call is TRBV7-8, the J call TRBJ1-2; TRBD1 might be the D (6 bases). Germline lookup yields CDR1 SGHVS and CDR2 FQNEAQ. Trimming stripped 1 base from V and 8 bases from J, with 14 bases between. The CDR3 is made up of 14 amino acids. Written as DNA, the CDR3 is TGTGCCAGCAGCTTAGAACTGGGGGCGCGGGGCTACACCTTC. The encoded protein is CASSLELGARGYTF.

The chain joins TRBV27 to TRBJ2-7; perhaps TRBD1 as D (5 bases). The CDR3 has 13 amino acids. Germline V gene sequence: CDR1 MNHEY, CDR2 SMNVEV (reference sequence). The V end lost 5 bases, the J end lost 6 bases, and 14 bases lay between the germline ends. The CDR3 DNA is TGTGCCAGCAGTCGGCAGGGTAAGAGCGAGCAGTACTTC. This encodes CASSRQGKSEQYF.

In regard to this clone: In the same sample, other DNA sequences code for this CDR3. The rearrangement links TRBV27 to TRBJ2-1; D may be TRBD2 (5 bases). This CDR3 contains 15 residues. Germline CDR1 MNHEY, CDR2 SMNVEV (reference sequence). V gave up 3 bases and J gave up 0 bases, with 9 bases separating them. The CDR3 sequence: CASSFRGSSYNEQFF. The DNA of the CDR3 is TGTGCCAGCAGTTTTCGGGGAAGCTCCTACAATGAGCAGTTCTTC.

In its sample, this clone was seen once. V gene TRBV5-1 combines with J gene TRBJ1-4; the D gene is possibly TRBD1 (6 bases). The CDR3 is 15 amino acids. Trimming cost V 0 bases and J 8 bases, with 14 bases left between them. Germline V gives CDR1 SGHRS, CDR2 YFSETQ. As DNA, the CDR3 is TGCGCCAGCAGCTTGGCCACAGGGTCGGAAGAAAAACTGTTTTTT. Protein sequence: CASSLATGSEEKLFF. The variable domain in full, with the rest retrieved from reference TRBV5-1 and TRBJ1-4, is KAGVTQTPRYLIKTRGQQVTLSCSPISGHRSVSWYQQTPGQGLQFLFEYFSETQRNKGNFPGRFSGRQFSNSRSEMNVSTLELGDSALYLCASSLATGSEEKLFFGSGTQLSVL.

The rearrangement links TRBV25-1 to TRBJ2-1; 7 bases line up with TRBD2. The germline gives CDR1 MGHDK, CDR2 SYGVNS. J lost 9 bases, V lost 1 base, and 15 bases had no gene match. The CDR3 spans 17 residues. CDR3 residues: CASSEFGASGYTGEQFF. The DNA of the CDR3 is TGTGCCAGCAGTGAATTCGGGGCTAGCGGCTATACGGGTGAGCAGTTCTTC. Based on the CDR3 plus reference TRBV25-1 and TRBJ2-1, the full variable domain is EADIYQTPRYLVIGTGKKITLECSQTMGHDKMYWYQQDPGMELHLIHYSYGVNSTEKGDLSSESTVSRIRTEHFPLTLESARPSHTSQYLCASSEFGASGYTGEQFFGPGTRLTVL.

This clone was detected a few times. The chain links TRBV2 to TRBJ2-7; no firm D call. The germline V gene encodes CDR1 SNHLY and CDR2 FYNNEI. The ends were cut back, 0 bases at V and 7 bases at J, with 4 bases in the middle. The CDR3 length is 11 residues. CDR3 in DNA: TGTGCCAGCAGTGAAGCGAGGGAGCAGTACTTC. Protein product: CASSEAREQYF.